A selection of T cell receptor beta chains follows, all from one sample in a study of T cells in Graves' hyperthyroidism and ophthalmopathy. MiXCR, applied by TCRdb to the multiplex PCR reads, yields one record per CDR3 protein. The table lists 400,000 to 550,000 distinct CDR3 sequences, around an eighth of them singletons. The sequenced sample was blood. All receptors come from a woman between 18 and 29 years old with Graves' hyperthyroidism. The CDR3 runs from the conserved cysteine through the conserved F or W. D genes are given only for firm matches. The size field is filled for only some rows; it gives once, few, many or a size class.

18 TRBJ2-3 TRBV11-3 - - CASSLGDSGGTSTDTQYF TGTGCCAGCAGCTTAGGGGACAGTGGAGGGACTAGCACAGATACGCAGTATTTT
14 TRBJ2-1 TRBV20-1 many TRBD2 CSARLAGTDNEQFF TGCAGTGCAAGACTAGCGGGAACCGACAATGAGCAGTTCTTC
14 TRBJ1-1 TRBV12-3/TRBV12-4 many TRBD1 CASSRDSPNTEAFF TGTGCCAGCAGTAGGGACAGCCCGAACACTGAAGCTTTCTTT
15 TRBJ2-5 TRBV28 - TRBD2 CASSHLRGGEETQYF TGTGCCAGCAGCCATCTAAGGGGAGGGGAGGAGACCCAGTACTTC
15 TRBJ2-2 TRBV5-1 few TRBD2 CASSFPTSGAGELFF TGCGCCAGCAGCTTCCCGACTAGCGGAGCCGGGGAGCTGTTTTTT
14 TRBJ1-1 TRBV20-1 few - CSARDPPVGTEAFF TGCAGTGCTAGAGACCCCCCCGTGGGGACTGAAGCTTTCTTT
13 TRBJ1-1 TRBV12-3/TRBV12-4 - TRBD1 CASSLSGGQEAFF TGTGCCAGCAGTTTATCAGGGGGCCAGGAAGCTTTCTTT
14 TRBJ2-7 TRBV14 few TRBD1 CASNVQGSRYEQYF TGTGCCAGCAACGTACAGGGGTCGCGCTACGAGCAGTACTTC
16 TRBJ1-3 TRBV27 many - CASSLYYRETGNTIYF TGTGCCAGCAGTTTATACTACAGGGAGACGGGAAACACCATATATTTT
17 TRBJ1-2 TRBV19 - - CASTNLLGWGAYNGYTF TGTGCCAGTACCAACCTCCTGGGGTGGGGGGCGTATAATGGCTACACCTTC
16 TRBJ1-2 TRBV3-1 - - CASSQGEGWSAYGYTF TGTGCCAGCAGCCAAGGAGAGGGGTGGAGTGCGTATGGCTACACCTTC
13 TRBJ2-7 TRBV20-1 - TRBD2 CSARPGGPYEQYF TGCAGTGCTAGACCGGGAGGGCCCTACGAGCAGTACTTC
14 TRBJ2-3 TRBV6-2/TRBV6-3 - - CASSDSGVTDTQYF TGTGCCAGCAGCGATTCGGGTGTCACAGATACGCAGTATTTT
15 TRBJ1-1 TRBV20-1 once TRBD1 CSANPGQGQDTEAFF TGCAGTGCTAATCCGGGACAGGGCCAAGACACTGAAGCTTTCTTT
14 TRBJ2-1 TRBV29-1 many - CSVEGLDSYNEQFF TGCAGCGTTGAGGGATTGGATTCCTACAATGAGCAGTTCTTC
20 TRBJ1-5 TRBV2 many - CASRPHPWRESFKGDQPQHF TGTGCCAGCAGGCCCCACCCGTGGCGGGAGAGTTTTAAAGGAGATCAGCCCCAGCATTTT
15 TRBJ2-1 TRBV7-3 - TRBD1 CASSLTTGTANEQFF TGTGCCAGCAGCTTAACGACAGGGACCGCCAATGAGCAGTTCTTC
16 TRBJ1-5 TRBV19 many - CASSRSGALSNQPQHF TGTGCCAGTAGTAGATCCGGGGCCTTAAGCAATCAGCCCCAGCATTTT
14 TRBJ1-2 TRBV11-2 many TRBD1 CASSSSQGKFGYTF TGTGCCAGCAGCTCCTCACAGGGGAAGTTTGGCTACACCTTC
14 TRBJ2-2 TRBV12-3/TRBV12-4 - - CASSLSVFTGELFF TGTGCCAGCAGTTTAAGCGTGTTCACCGGGGAGCTGTTTTTT
12 TRBJ2-5 TRBV20-1 many - CSAYLALETQYF TGCAGTGCTTACCTAGCGTTAGAGACCCAGTACTTC
14 TRBJ2-6 TRBV3-1 many - CASSQGPGANVLTF TGTGCCAGCAGCCAAGGACCTGGGGCCAACGTCCTGACTTTC
11 TRBJ1-4 TRBV6-1 many - CASRHREKLFF TGTGCCAGCAGACACAGGGAAAAACTGTTTTTT
13 TRBJ1-1 TRBV3-1 many - CASSPGRRTEAFF TGTGCCAGCAGCCCCGGACGGAGGACTGAAGCTTTCTTT
13 TRBJ2-5 TRBV30 many - CAWTNFDQETQYF TGTGCCTGGACCAATTTTGACCAAGAGACCCAGTACTTC
15 TRBJ1-5 TRBV27 many - CASSSRGDANQPQHF TGTGCCAGCAGTTCTCGGGGGGATGCGAATCAGCCCCAGCATTTT
16 TRBJ1-1 TRBV27 - - CAGSSPGAGLNTEAFF TGTGCCGGCAGTTCCCCCGGGGCAGGGCTGAACACTGAAGCTTTCTTT
16 TRBJ1-1 TRBV7-2 many - CASSTRTGGEGFRAFF TGTGCCAGCAGCACCCGCACTGGGGGTGAGGGTTTCCGTGCTTTCTTT
14 TRBJ1-1 TRBV4-1 - - CASSQDRGGTEAFF TGCGCCAGCAGCCAAGACAGGGGTGGGACTGAAGCTTTCTTT
14 TRBJ1-1 TRBV7-9 - - CASSRQVTDTEAFF TGTGCCAGCAGCCGACAAGTGACGGACACTGAAGCTTTCTTT
11 TRBJ2-1 TRBV12-3/TRBV12-4 many - CASSFSGEQFF TGTGCCAGCAGTTTTTCGGGTGAGCAGTTCTTC